Presented here are 30 T cell receptor beta chains from one specimen sequenced in a study of T cell repertoires in aging, cancer and after chemotherapy. The template was genomic DNA from peripheral blood, not RNA. A mixed TRB-A/B primer pool amplified rearranged TRB by multiplex touch-down PCR. TCRdb independently ran MiXCR on the multiplex PCR reads; one entry per CDR3 protein. The table includes several thousand distinct CDR3 sequences, around half detected once. Sequenced sample: blood. These receptors came from a human donor with a solid tumor.

The chain has TRBV5-1 and TRBJ1-4; no definite D call. CDR1 and CDR2 from the germline V gene are SGHRS and YFSETQ. The V and J ends lost 4 bases and 5 bases respectively, with 12 bases between them. This CDR3 spans 14 amino acids. The DNA for the CDR3 is TGCGCCAGCAGCCTAAGGACGGAGAATGAAAAACTGTTTTTT. As protein: CASSLRTENEKLFF.

The chain recombines TRBV6-4 with TRBJ2-1; possibly TRBD2 for D (6 bases). CDR1 is MRHNA, CDR2 SNTAGT, per germline. The CDR3 contains 15 residues. Trimming left V 3 bases short and J 7 bases short, with 16 bases between. CDR3 protein: CASSESLSGANEQFF. CDR3 bases: TGTGCCAGCAGTGAGTCCCTATCGGGAGCGAATGAGCAGTTCTTC.

The table lists this clonotype with a count of one. The V and J genes are TRBV5-6 and TRBJ2-7; TRBD1 matches at 10 bases. J gave up 2 bases and V 3 bases, and 5 bases lay outside the gene matches. This CDR3 contains 15 residues. Germline CDR1 is SGHDT and CDR2 is YYEEEE. The CDR3 reads CASSYVGQGTYEQYF. The CDR3 nucleotides are TGTGCCAGCAGCTACGTGGGACAGGGGACCTACGAGCAGTACTTC.

The chain links TRBV7-2 to TRBJ2-7; 7 positions match TRBD2. In germline, CDR1 is SGHTA, CDR2 FQGNSA. The CDR3 runs 15 residues. The junction had 9 bases not matched to a gene; V was cut back by 5 bases and J by 2 bases. The CDR3 coding sequence is TGTGCCAGCAGCGTGATGCCTAGCGGTCCCTACGAGCAGTACTTC. As protein: CASSVMPSGPYEQYF.

The chain employs TRBV7-2 and TRBJ1-1; the D is unclear. Germline-derived CDR1 and CDR2 are SGHTA and FQGNSA. The CDR3 loop spans 14 amino acids. V lost 0 bases and J 7 bases, leaving 12 bases between the germline ends. This CDR3 is CASSLAGSANEAFF. CDR3 DNA sequence: TGTGCCAGCAGCTTAGCCGGGTCAGCGAATGAAGCTTTCTTT.

In its sample, this clonotype was seen a few times. The chain has TRBV30 and TRBJ1-2, with unresolved D. Germline V gene sequence: CDR1 GTSNPN, CDR2 SVGIG (reference sequence). V lost 2 bases and J lost 4, with 11 bases in between. The CDR3 runs 13 residues. The CDR3 is CAWSPRAAYGYTF. The CDR3 bases are TGTGCCTGGAGTCCCCGGGCAGCCTATGGCTACACCTTC.

In the case of this clonotype: One end of the junction varies from germline; a read error may be responsible. The rearrangement links TRBV13 to TRBJ1-1; 9 nucleotides line up with TRBD1. Germline CDR1 reads PRHDT; CDR2 reads FYEKMQ (reference sequence). The CDR3 extends over 17 amino acids. CDR3 protein: CASSIGTGRISDTEAFF. DNA of the CDR3: TGTGCCAGCAGCATAGGGACAGGGAGAATATCGGACACTGAAGCTTTCTTT.

This clonotype turned up a few times. This CDR3 is CASTPDRGRYGYTF. CDR3 DNA: TGTGCCAGTACCCCGGACAGGGGAAGGTATGGCTACACCTTC. The chain carries TRBV19 and TRBJ1-2; 9 positions match TRBD1. Losses at the gene ends were 7 bases for V and 5 bases for J; bases not matched to a gene: 8. Germline V gives CDR1 LNHDA, CDR2 SQIVND (reference sequence). The CDR3 loop spans 14 amino acids.

The chain employs TRBV7-3 and TRBJ2-1, with a weak D call TRBD1 (6 bases). Germline V CDR1 and CDR2: SGHTA, FQGTGA. The CDR3 is made up of 14 amino acids. V was clipped by 4 bases and J by 3 bases, with 10 bases between them. In DNA form, the CDR3 reads TGTGCCAGCAGCTCCGTGGACAGCTACAATGAGCAGTTCTTC. The encoded protein is CASSSVDSYNEQFF.

This clonotype was detected once. V usage is TRBV6-4 and J usage is TRBJ2-3; 7 positions agree with TRBD1. CDR1 and CDR2 (germline): MRHNA, SNTAGT. V shed 2 bases, J shed 2 bases, and the junction held 1 base outside the gene matches. CDR3 length: 14 residues. For the CDR3, the DNA is TGTGCCAGCAGTGACGACAGGGACACAGATACGCAGTATTTT. It is translated as CASSDDRDTDTQYF.

The chain combines TRBV29-1 with TRBJ2-3, with 11 bases lining up with TRBD2. J gave up 4 bases and V 6 bases, and 12 bases lay outside the gene matches. CDR3 length: 16 amino acids. Looked up from germline, CDR1 is SQVTM and CDR2 is ANQGSEA. In DNA form, the CDR3 reads TGCAGCGTAGAGGGACTAGCGGCCAGGCCCGCAGATACGCAGTATTTT. Translating it yields CSVEGLAARPADTQYF.

This clonotype was detected a few times. The J gene is TRBJ2-7, the V gene TRBV19; D is perhaps TRBD1 (6 bases). The CDR3 is 11 amino acids. The germline gives CDR1 LNHDA, CDR2 SQIVND (reference sequence). CDR3 loop: CVGRGVYEQYF. The CDR3 nucleotides read TGTGTTGGCAGGGGAGTGTACGAGCAGTACTTC.

The rearrangement uses TRBV29-1 and TRBJ2-1, with D possibly matching TRBD1 (6 bases). Trimming left V 4 bases short and J 7 bases short, with 11 bases between. Germline assignment: CDR1 SQVTM and CDR2 ANQGSEA. The CDR3 runs to 12 residues. The CDR3 reads CSVGGTGNEQFF. The CDR3 bases are TGCAGCGTTGGGGGAACAGGGAATGAGCAGTTCTTC.

The rearrangement uses TRBV7-9 and TRBJ2-1; 7 bases are shared with TRBD2. The germline V gene encodes CDR1 SEHNR and CDR2 FQNEAQ (reference sequence). V lost 5 bases and J lost 7; bases outside the gene matches: 23. CDR3 size: 19 residues. The CDR3 region has the DNA TGTGCCAGCAGCCACCCCCTCTCCCTACGGGAGAACGGGGGGAATGAGCAGTTCTTC. The encoded protein is CASSHPLSLRENGGNEQFF.

The genes are TRBV20-1 and TRBJ2-3, with D perhaps matching TRBD2 (5 bases). Trimming removed 5 bases at V and 1 base at J, with 13 bases between. Germline lookup yields CDR1 DFQATT and CDR2 SNEGSKA (reference sequence). The CDR3 is 14 residues long. The CDR3 region is CSAPTARGTDTQYF. The CDR3 DNA reads TGCAGTGCTCCCACAGCGCGGGGCACAGATACGCAGTATTTT.

The V gene is TRBV20-1, the J gene TRBJ2-4; 8 positions agree with TRBD1. V dropped 6 bases and J dropped 5; count of bases not matched to a gene: 9. Germline V gives CDR1 DFQATT, CDR2 SNEGSKA (reference sequence). The CDR3 totals 14 residues. Written as DNA, the CDR3 is TGCAGTGCAAGTCAGGGGGCTTGGGAAAACATTCAGTACTTC. It specifies CSASQGAWENIQYF.

Here the CDR3 reads CASSTQGAQYF. The DNA for the CDR3 is TGTGCCAGCAGCACCCAGGGTGCGCAGTACTTC. The chain joins TRBV6-5 to TRBJ2-7, with D perhaps TRBD1 (5 bases). The germline V gene has CDR1 MNHEY and CDR2 SVGAGI. V was trimmed by 6 bases and J by 9 bases, leaving 12 bases between them. The CDR3 runs to 11 residues.

The genes are TRBV6-5 and TRBJ2-5; D is undetermined. Per germline, CDR1 MNHEY and CDR2 SVGAGI. This CDR3 region has 14 residues. Trimming removed 6 bases at V and 1 base at J, with 12 bases between. Here the CDR3 reads CASSPYVPQETQYF. CDR3 coding DNA: TGTGCCAGCAGCCCCTATGTCCCCCAAGAGACCCAGTACTTC.

This sequence joins TRBV6-1 and TRBJ1-2; no definite D call. Germline lookup yields CDR1 MNHNS and CDR2 SASEGT. The V and J ends lost 4 bases and 7 bases respectively, with 22 bases between them. The CDR3 is made up of 16 amino acids. CDR3: CASSVFGGSSYSGYTF. Here the CDR3 DNA reads TGTGCCAGCAGTGTTTTTGGCGGGTCATCTTATAGTGGCTACACCTTC.

V gene TRBV6-2 or TRBV6-3 combines with J gene TRBJ2-1; D gene uncertain. This CDR3 has 14 amino acids. Trimming stripped 7 bases from V and 4 bases from J, with 14 bases between. From germline, CDR1 is MNHEY and CDR2 SVGEGT. The CDR3, as DNA: TGTGCCAGCACCTTGGACCCCACTTACAATGAGCAGTTCTTC. Protein: CASTLDPTYNEQFF.

V and J are TRBV7-2 and TRBJ2-5; D gene ambiguous. CDR3 size: 13 residues. Germline V CDR1 and CDR2: SGHTA, FQGNSA. The germline V and J ends were trimmed by 1 base and 4 bases, with 7 bases remaining between them. CDR3 in amino acids: CASSLGGLETQYF. Here the CDR3 DNA reads TGTGCCAGCAGCTTAGGGGGATTAGAGACCCAGTACTTC.

J is TRBJ1-1 and V is TRBV7-3; a weak D match, TRBD1 (5 bases). V was clipped by 0 bases and J by 0 bases, with 14 bases between them. Germline V gene sequence: CDR1 SGHTA, CDR2 FQGTGA. The CDR3 is 17 residues long. CDR3 nucleotides: TGTGCCAGCAGCTTAACGGGGCTAGGATTCATGAACACTGAAGCTTTCTTT. It encodes CASSLTGLGFMNTEAFF.

V gene TRBV6-6 combines with J gene TRBJ1-5; D is ambiguous. This CDR3 has 13 amino acids. Trimming removed 8 bases at V and 0 bases at J, with 8 bases between. In germline, CDR1 is MNHNY, CDR2 SVGAGI (reference sequence). CDR3 sequence (DNA): TGTGCCAGCCGGTATGATAGCAATCAGCCCCAGCATTTT. This sequence encodes CASRYDSNQPQHF.

The chain employs TRBV7-2 and TRBJ1-6; D gene uncertain. Between the trimmed V and J ends, which lost 3 bases and 7 bases, there was a span of 7 bases. CDR3 size: 13 residues. Germline lookup yields CDR1 SGHTA and CDR2 FQGNSA. The CDR3: CASSLERNSPLHF. The CDR3 nucleotides read TGTGCCAGCAGCTTGGAGCGCAATTCACCCCTCCACTTT.

The chain carries TRBV5-6 and TRBJ2-6; no clear D gene. The CDR3 totals 13 residues. Germline assignment: CDR1 SGHDT and CDR2 YYEEEE. V was pared by 4 bases and J by 13 bases, with 15 bases between. CDR3 coding DNA: TGTGCCAGCAGCCCCCCCCAGGCTCAAGTCCTGACTTTC. This encodes CASSPPQAQVLTF.

The chain employs TRBV11-2 and TRBJ2-1; TRBD1 might be the D (5 bases). Germline V CDR1 and CDR2: SGHAT, FQNNGV. This CDR3 spans 15 amino acids. V was pared by 1 base and J by 2 bases, with 9 bases between. This CDR3 reads CASSLARAAYNEQFF. The CDR3 nucleotides are TGTGCCAGCAGCTTAGCCAGGGCCGCCTACAATGAGCAGTTCTTC.

As concerns this clonotype: An end of the junction does not agree with germline; a read error may underlie this. The V and J genes are TRBV5-6 and TRBJ1-1, with D uncertain. Germline V lookup: CDR1 SGHDT, CDR2 YYEEEE. The CDR3 extends over 14 amino acids. The CDR3 spells CASSLEALNTEAFF. CDR3 coding DNA: TGCGCCAGCAGCTTGGAAGCCTTGAACACTGAAGCTTTCTTT.

The chain joins TRBV27 to TRBJ1-2; D is perhaps TRBD1 (5 bases). Germline V gene lookup returns CDR1 MNHEY and CDR2 SMNVEV (reference sequence). V lost 6 bases and J lost 2, with 7 bases in between. The length of the CDR3 is 12 residues. The CDR3 loop is CASRAGNYGYTF. The CDR3 region has the DNA TGTGCCAGCAGGGCAGGGAACTATGGCTACACCTTC.

The V and J genes are TRBV27 and TRBJ1-2; no clear D. V was pared by 4 bases and J by 8 bases, with 11 bases between. Germline V CDR1 and CDR2: MNHEY, SMNVEV (reference sequence). This CDR3 has 12 amino acids. The CDR3, as DNA: TGTGCCAGCAGTTCCGGATTATACGGCTACACCTTC. The encoded protein is CASSSGLYGYTF.

This clonotype was counted between two and nine times. The rearrangement links TRBV6-1 to TRBJ1-5; D call uncertain. The CDR3 loop spans 16 amino acids. The germline V gene encodes CDR1 MNHNS and CDR2 SASEGT. Trimming pared 5 bases from V and 4 bases from J, leaving 18 bases between. The CDR3 loop reads CASSPPGPPRNQPQHF. The DNA of the CDR3 is TGTGCCAGCAGTCCACCTGGCCCGCCGAGGAATCAGCCCCAGCATTTT.